The present T cell receptor beta chain was sequenced within a study of OX40 agonist ivuxolimab in advanced cancers. Study-level information: Aged roughly 23 to 79 with a mean of approximately 60 years, they were almost 85% male.

Libraries were prepared by immunoSEQ multiplex PCR; TCRdb keeps only in-frame clonotypes and omits some of them. The top ten clones hold 0.75% to 0.8% of a sample with 50,000 or so clones, 80% to 90% of them seen once. CDR1 and CDR2 from the germline V gene are SGHTA and FQGNSA. Trimming removed 5 bases from V and 2 bases from J, with 17 bases in between. This CDR3 is built from 16 residues. Exclusion of a patient followed from autoimmune disease history or systemic immunosuppression. The chain links TRBV7-2 to TRBJ2-3; no firm D call. The TCR originated in an adult with an advanced solid tumor such as melanoma, head and neck, liver or kidney cancer. The sequencing used CD4+ or CD8+ T cells sorted from blood, collected in a trial of the OX40 agonist ivuxolimab. CDR3 residues: CASSLSHRFPTDTQYF. CDR3 bases: TGTGCCAGCAGCCTCTCGCATCGTTTCCCCACAGATACGCAGTATTTT.